This TCR beta chain was profiled in a study of blood T cell repertoires in COVID-19 (dated by TCRdb to about 2020). For context, the study as a whole: The collaborator samples originated in the United States, Italy and Spain and spanned the acute and convalescent phases of COVID-19. The material from the prospective study consisted of cDNA or gDNA derived from T cells, B-cell-depleted T cells, or PBMCs. Deeply sampled blood TCRbeta repertoires from subjects exposed to, actively infected with, or recovered from COVID-19 were included in the dataset. The repertoires were released in a freely available public database meant as a resource for research on the immune response to SARS-CoV-2. The samples were drawn from the first 160 participants of the ongoing ImmuneRACE study and from more than 1,000 subjects provided by 6 global collaborators. A de-identified subject ID, COVID-19 status, age in years and sex were almost always included in the sample metadata. Where HLA class I and class II types were available, the types were taken from metadata supplied by the sample provider, not from assay-based typing. On the study overall, not on this receptor specifically: The amount of clinical and demographic metadata varied by source and participant and was provided uncurated.

At the junction V is shortened by 6 bases and J by 6 bases, with 14 bases in between. From its cysteine to its phenylalanine, the CDR3 spans 13 amino acids. Only CDR3 DNA remains: 39 bases, in frame from the first base. Whole blood was collected in K2EDTA tubes by collaborating institutions according to the institutions' own protocols. For TCRbeta analysis, collaborators shipped samples in one of three forms: frozen whole blood, isolated PBMCs, or DNA extracted from either of those sample types. TCRbeta CDR3 regions were amplified from genomic DNA by means of the immunoSEQ Assay, a bias-controlled multiplex PCR. The authors processed their data as follows. Within the assay, amplification of reference gene primers was used to estimate how many nucleated cells each sample contained. To quantify the absolute abundance of each unique TCRbeta CDR3 rearrangement, sequence reads were collapsed and filtered. Productive Simpson clonality was computed per sample as the square root of Simpson's diversity index over productive rearrangements. TCRdb's version of the immuneACCESS table is confined to in-frame rearrangements and falls short of the full clone set. An unresolved V gene accounts for under half of the shortfall where checked; the remainder is of unknown origin. V and J calls and clone size are given by that table; D and trimming were obtained from the DNA. The sample data list fewer than 200,000 clones, and around 90% of these were observed just once. Clones ranked in the top ten supply 2.5% to 3% of the sample.

Worth noting for this clone: Its antigen is currently not known. Per-nucleotide qualities are absent, and no much larger clonotype sits a single base away.

This clonotype originated in a man aged 35 to 55 with active or convalescent COVID-19. The specimen was peripheral blood. The sequence is built from TRBV12-3 or TRBV12-4 and TRBJ2-5; TRBD2 is a weak D gene call, 6 bases matching. The CDR3 reads as follows: CASSPFGGQTQYF. The bases read TGTGCCAGCAGCCCTTTCGGGGGTCAGACCCAGTACTTC.